These T cell receptor beta chains were read from a single sample in a study of cytomegalovirus exposure and HLA in healthy donors. The table came from immunoSEQ multiplex PCR; TCRdb's copy has only in-frame clones and leaves some out. This table has some 120,000 clones, roughly 70% appearing once. Sequencing was performed on PBMCs. These receptors all stem from a man aged 35-49 years in good health and CMV-seropositive. CDR3s include the opening cysteine and the closing phenylalanine or tryptophan. D genes are given only for firm matches. Not all rows give a size; the values are once, few, many and, for expanded clones, a class.

j_gene: TRBJ1-2; abundance: -; d_gene: -; v_gene: TRBV18; CDR3aa: CASSPETANYGYTF; CDR3nt: TGTGCCAGCTCACCTGAGACAGCGAACTATGGCTACACCTTC
j_gene: TRBJ1-5; abundance: -; d_gene: -; v_gene: TRBV6-1; CDR3aa: CASIGTLGGSQPQHF; CDR3nt: TGTGCCAGCATCGGGACCCTCGGGGGTTCTCAGCCCCAGCATTTT
j_gene: TRBJ2-7; abundance: once; d_gene: TRBD1; v_gene: TRBV5-4; CDR3aa: CASSLPPGGGMRSYEQYF; CDR3nt: TGTGCCAGCAGCCTCCCCCCAGGGGGCGGGATGAGGTCCTACGAGCAGTACTTC
j_gene: TRBJ2-2; abundance: -; d_gene: TRBD2; v_gene: TRBV2; CDR3aa: CASTTGLASVGEPFF; CDR3nt: TGTGCCAGCACCACCGGACTAGCGAGCGTCGGGGAGCCGTTTTTT
j_gene: TRBJ1-3; abundance: -; d_gene: -; v_gene: TRBV6-6; CDR3aa: CASSGGGIEGNTIYF; CDR3nt: TGTGCCAGCAGTGGGGGGGGAATCGAAGGAAACACCATATATTTT
j_gene: TRBJ2-1; abundance: -; d_gene: -; v_gene: TRBV5-6; CDR3aa: CASRPRTSWGETNEQFF; CDR3nt: TGTGCCAGCAGACCTAGGACTTCCTGGGGGGAAACGAATGAGCAGTTCTTC
j_gene: TRBJ1-4; abundance: few; d_gene: -; v_gene: TRBV28; CDR3aa: CASKSGPTNEKLFF; CDR3nt: TGTGCCAGCAAAAGCGGTCCAACTAATGAAAAACTGTTTTTT
j_gene: TRBJ2-7; abundance: -; d_gene: -; v_gene: TRBV6-1; CDR3aa: CASRGDISYEQYF; CDR3nt: TGTGCCAGCAGGGGGGACATCTCCTACGAGCAGTACTTC
j_gene: TRBJ1-1; abundance: once; d_gene: -; v_gene: TRBV9; CDR3aa: CASSVGGQNTEAFF; CDR3nt: TGTGCCAGCAGCGTAGGGGGACAGAACACTGAAGCTTTCTTT
j_gene: TRBJ2-7; abundance: -; d_gene: TRBD1; v_gene: TRBV7-8; CDR3aa: CASSSGRGTGGNEQYF; CDR3nt: TGTGCCAGCAGCTCGGGGCGGGGGACAGGGGGTAACGAGCAGTACTTC
j_gene: TRBJ1-6; abundance: -; d_gene: TRBD1; v_gene: TRBV2; CDR3aa: CASSDEGQGGSPLHF; CDR3nt: TGTGCCAGCAGCGACGAGGGACAGGGTGGTTCACCCCTCCACTTT
j_gene: TRBJ2-7; abundance: -; d_gene: -; v_gene: TRBV6-5; CDR3aa: CASSAGSASYEQYF; CDR3nt: TGTGCCAGCAGTGCAGGATCGGCCTCCTACGAGCAGTACTTC
j_gene: TRBJ1-2; abundance: few; d_gene: TRBD1; v_gene: TRBV18; CDR3aa: CASSPSGQYYGYTF; CDR3nt: TGTGCCAGCTCACCCTCGGGACAGTACTATGGCTACACCTTC
j_gene: TRBJ2-7; abundance: -; d_gene: TRBD2; v_gene: TRBV19; CDR3aa: CASSDELAGASYEQYF; CDR3nt: TGTGCCAGTAGTGATGAGCTAGCGGGAGCCTCCTACGAGCAGTACTTC
j_gene: TRBJ1-5; abundance: -; d_gene: TRBD1; v_gene: TRBV27; CDR3aa: CASSTLGRQGRNQPQHF; CDR3nt: TGTGCCAGCAGTACCTTGGGAAGACAGGGGCGTAATCAGCCCCAGCATTTT
j_gene: TRBJ1-2; abundance: once; d_gene: TRBD1; v_gene: TRBV5-4; CDR3aa: CASSPGGDYGYTF; CDR3nt: TGTGCCAGCAGCCCAGGGGGCGACTATGGCTACACCTTC
j_gene: TRBJ1-2; abundance: once; d_gene: TRBD1; v_gene: TRBV7-9; CDR3aa: CASSPGQYNGYTF; CDR3nt: TGTGCCAGCAGCCCGGGACAGTACAATGGCTACACCTTC
j_gene: TRBJ2-1; abundance: once; d_gene: TRBD2; v_gene: TRBV9; CDR3aa: CASSVGEGGTYNEQFF; CDR3nt: TGTGCCAGCAGCGTAGGGGAGGGAGGAACCTACAATGAGCAGTTCTTC
j_gene: TRBJ1-2; abundance: -; d_gene: -; v_gene: TRBV6-5; CDR3aa: CASSSPGQYYGYTF; CDR3nt: TGTGCCAGCAGCTCCCCAGGGCAGTACTATGGCTACACCTTC
j_gene: TRBJ2-1; abundance: -; d_gene: TRBD1; v_gene: TRBV5-5; CDR3aa: CASSAGTGTYNEQFF; CDR3nt: TGTGCCAGCAGCGCCGGGACAGGGACCTACAATGAGCAGTTCTTC
j_gene: TRBJ2-7; abundance: -; d_gene: -; v_gene: TRBV9; CDR3aa: CASSSIGDPSREQYF; CDR3nt: TGTGCCAGCAGCTCCATCGGGGATCCCTCTCGCGAGCAGTACTTC
j_gene: TRBJ1-5; abundance: -; d_gene: -; v_gene: TRBV27; CDR3aa: CASSLSENSNQPQHF; CDR3nt: TGTGCCAGCAGTTTATCCGAGAATAGCAATCAGCCCCAGCATTTT
j_gene: TRBJ2-2; abundance: -; d_gene: -; v_gene: TRBV2; CDR3aa: CASCTGTNTGELFF; CDR3nt: TGTGCCAGCTGCACCGGGACTAACACCGGGGAGCTGTTTTTT
j_gene: TRBJ2-2; abundance: -; d_gene: -; v_gene: TRBV4-1; CDR3aa: CASSQDPPPSVTGELFF; CDR3nt: TGCGCCAGCAGCCAAGATCCTCCCCCCTCGGTCACCGGGGAGCTGTTTTTT
j_gene: TRBJ1-1; abundance: -; d_gene: -; v_gene: TRBV18; CDR3aa: CASSSQAPNTEAFF; CDR3nt: TGTGCCAGCTCATCTCAGGCGCCGAACACTGAAGCTTTCTTT
j_gene: TRBJ2-7; abundance: few; d_gene: -; v_gene: TRBV25-1; CDR3aa: CASTGDSYEQYF; CDR3nt: TGTGCCAGCACGGGGGACTCCTACGAGCAGTACTTC
j_gene: TRBJ2-5; abundance: once; d_gene: -; v_gene: TRBV5-8; CDR3aa: CASSSTGTQYF; CDR3nt: TGTGCCAGCAGCTCCACAGGGACCCAGTACTTC
j_gene: TRBJ2-7; abundance: -; d_gene: TRBD2; v_gene: TRBV9; CDR3aa: CASSPQVGLAGGGLHEQYF; CDR3nt: TGTGCCAGCAGTCCCCAAGTGGGACTAGCGGGAGGCGGTCTTCACGAGCAGTACTTC
j_gene: TRBJ2-1; abundance: few; d_gene: -; v_gene: TRBV28; CDR3aa: CASDASGNEQFF; CDR3nt: TGTGCCAGCGACGCTTCGGGCAATGAGCAGTTCTTC
j_gene: TRBJ1-4; abundance: -; d_gene: -; v_gene: TRBV4-1; CDR3aa: CASSQPREKLFF; CDR3nt: TGCGCCAGCAGCCAGCCCAGGGAAAAACTGTTTTTT
j_gene: TRBJ1-2; abundance: -; d_gene: -; v_gene: TRBV6-5; CDR3aa: CASSYALGGREGYTF; CDR3nt: TGTGCCAGCAGTTACGCCCTCGGCGGGCGGGAGGGCTACACCTTC
j_gene: TRBJ2-1; abundance: -; d_gene: TRBD1; v_gene: TRBV15; CDR3aa: CATSGGDRAHEQFF; CDR3nt: TGTGCCACCAGCGGGGGAGACAGGGCCCATGAGCAGTTCTTC
j_gene: TRBJ2-3; abundance: -; d_gene: TRBD1; v_gene: TRBV5-4; CDR3aa: CASSLAGRDSQDTQYF; CDR3nt: TGTGCCAGCAGCTTGGCCGGCCGGGACAGCCAAGATACGCAGTATTTT
j_gene: TRBJ2-7; abundance: -; d_gene: TRBD2; v_gene: TRBV10-3; CDR3aa: CAISGGGTSGGSSYEQYF; CDR3nt: TGTGCCATCAGTGGGGGGGGGACTAGCGGGGGAAGCTCCTACGAGCAGTACTTC
j_gene: TRBJ1-1; abundance: -; d_gene: -; v_gene: TRBV27; CDR3aa: CASVGRLNTEAFF; CDR3nt: TGTGCCAGCGTCGGCAGGTTGAACACTGAAGCTTTCTTT
j_gene: TRBJ2-7; abundance: -; d_gene: -; v_gene: TRBV5-6; CDR3aa: CASSLGGRSYEQYF; CDR3nt: TGTGCCAGCAGCTTGGGGGGCAGGTCCTACGAGCAGTACTTC
j_gene: TRBJ1-1; abundance: -; d_gene: TRBD1; v_gene: TRBV11-3; CDR3aa: CASSLNRGVGTEAFF; CDR3nt: TGTGCCAGCAGCTTAAACAGGGGGGTAGGGACTGAAGCTTTCTTT
j_gene: TRBJ2-2; abundance: -; d_gene: TRBD2; v_gene: TRBV2; CDR3aa: CASSVVRGTSNTGELFF; CDR3nt: TGTGCCAGCAGCGTGGTGCGGGGGACCTCGAACACCGGGGAGCTGTTTTTT
j_gene: TRBJ2-2; abundance: -; d_gene: TRBD1; v_gene: TRBV18; CDR3aa: CASSSGTVNTGELFF; CDR3nt: TGTGCCAGCTCGTCCGGGACAGTGAACACCGGGGAGCTGTTTTTT
j_gene: TRBJ1-1; abundance: -; d_gene: -; v_gene: TRBV28; CDR3aa: CASSLTVTEAFF; CDR3nt: TGTGCCAGCAGCCTCACAGTGACTGAAGCTTTCTTT
j_gene: TRBJ1-5; abundance: -; d_gene: -; v_gene: TRBV6-1; CDR3aa: CASSEGTRTSGQPQHF; CDR3nt: TGTGCCAGCAGTGAAGGGACAAGGACCTCCGGTCAGCCCCAGCATTTT
j_gene: TRBJ2-3; abundance: few; d_gene: TRBD2; v_gene: TRBV11-3; CDR3aa: CASSTSGRAPDTQYF; CDR3nt: TGTGCCAGCAGTACTAGCGGGAGGGCCCCAGATACGCAGTATTTT
j_gene: TRBJ1-1; abundance: few; d_gene: -; v_gene: TRBV27; CDR3aa: CASRQGQNTEAFF; CDR3nt: TGTGCCAGCAGGCAGGGACAGAACACTGAAGCTTTCTTT
j_gene: TRBJ2-7; abundance: -; d_gene: TRBD1; v_gene: TRBV27; CDR3aa: CASTRQGSTYEQYF; CDR3nt: TGTGCCAGCACCCGACAGGGGTCGACCTACGAGCAGTACTTC
j_gene: TRBJ1-1; abundance: -; d_gene: TRBD1; v_gene: TRBV4-1; CDR3aa: CASSPQPTGDTEAFF; CDR3nt: TGCGCCAGCAGCCCCCAACCGACAGGGGACACTGAAGCTTTCTTT
j_gene: TRBJ1-2; abundance: -; d_gene: -; v_gene: TRBV29-1; CDR3aa: CSGRGSYGYTF; CDR3nt: TGCAGCGGAAGGGGTAGCTATGGCTACACCTTC